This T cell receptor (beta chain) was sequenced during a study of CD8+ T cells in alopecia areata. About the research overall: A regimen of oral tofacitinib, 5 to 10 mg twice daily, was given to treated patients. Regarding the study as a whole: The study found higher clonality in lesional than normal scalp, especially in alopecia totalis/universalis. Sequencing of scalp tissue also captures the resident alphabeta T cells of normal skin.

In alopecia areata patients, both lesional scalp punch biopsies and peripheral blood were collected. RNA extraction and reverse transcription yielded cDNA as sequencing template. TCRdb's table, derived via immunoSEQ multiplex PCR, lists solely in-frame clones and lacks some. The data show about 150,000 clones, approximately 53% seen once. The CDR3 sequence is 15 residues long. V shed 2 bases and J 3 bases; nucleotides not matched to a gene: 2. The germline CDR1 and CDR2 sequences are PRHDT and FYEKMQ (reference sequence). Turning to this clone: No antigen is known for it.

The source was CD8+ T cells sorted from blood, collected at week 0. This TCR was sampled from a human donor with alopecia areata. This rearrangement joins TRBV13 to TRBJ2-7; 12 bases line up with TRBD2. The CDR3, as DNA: TGTGCCAGCAGCTTACTAGCGGGGGGGTTCTACGAGCAGTACTTC. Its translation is CASSLLAGGFYEQYF.